This TCR beta chain appears in the sequencing data of a study of blood T cell repertoires in COVID-19. Across the study: The origin of the acute and convalescent COVID-19 samples was the United States, Italy and Spain. Nucleic acid was either cDNA or gDNA, and it came from T cells, B-cell-depleted T cells, or PBMCs.

Germline lookup yields CDR1 SGHRS and CDR2 YFSETQ. This CDR3 region has 19 residues. V was clipped by 1 base and J by 0 bases; unmatched bases: 14. In the original workflow: Counts of nucleated cells, estimated from reference gene primer amplification, were obtained. Data came from immunoSEQ multiplex PCR; TCRdb stores just in-frame clones and leaves some out. The V and J calls and clone size are taken from that table; D and trimming were inferred from the DNA. Of about 260,000 clones in the sample, roughly 90% were seen once. The genes are TRBV5-1 and TRBJ2-5; 8 bases map to TRBD1. Sequenced material: peripheral blood. The TCR originated in a man aged 60 to 75 who had recovered from COVID-19. As DNA, the CDR3 is TGCGCCAGCAGCTTGTGGGGTTCTCGGACAGGGTATGACCAAGAGACCCAGTACTTC. Residues: CASSLWGSRTGYDQETQYF.